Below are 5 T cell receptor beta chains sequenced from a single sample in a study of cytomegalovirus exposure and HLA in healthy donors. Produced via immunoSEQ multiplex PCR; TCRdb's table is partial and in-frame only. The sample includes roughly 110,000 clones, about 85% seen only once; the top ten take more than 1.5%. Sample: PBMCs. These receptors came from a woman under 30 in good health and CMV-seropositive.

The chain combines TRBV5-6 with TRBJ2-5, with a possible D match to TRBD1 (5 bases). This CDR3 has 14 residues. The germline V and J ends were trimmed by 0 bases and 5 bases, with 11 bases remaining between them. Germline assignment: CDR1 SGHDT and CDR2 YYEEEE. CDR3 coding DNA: TGTGCCAGCAGCTTGGTAGCCAGGGTTGAGACCCAGTACTTC. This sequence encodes CASSLVARVETQYF. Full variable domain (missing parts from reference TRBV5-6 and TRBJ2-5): DAGVTQSPTHLIKTRGQQVTLRCSPKSGHDTVSWYQQALGQGPQFIFQYYEEEERQRGNFPDRFSGHQFPNYSSELNVNALLLGDSALYLCASSLVARVETQYFGPGTRLLVL.

CDR3 bases: TGTGCCAGATACAGGGCGGACGAGCAGTACGTC. Translated, it gives CARYRADEQYV. V and J are TRBV25-1 and TRBJ2-7; a possible D gene is TRBD1 (6 bases). Germline CDR1 reads MGHDK; CDR2 reads SYGVNS. The CDR3 sequence is 11 residues long. Trimming took off 9 bases at V and 5 bases at J, with 11 bases between the two ends.

CDR3 residues: CASSLKVSRLAVTDTQYF. The CDR3, as DNA: TGTGCCAGCAGTTTAAAAGTCAGCCGGCTAGCGGTCACAGATACGCAGTATTTT. This chain links TRBV27 with TRBJ2-3, with 7 bases lining up with TRBD2. This CDR3 is built from 18 residues. Germline V gene data show CDR1 as MNHEY and CDR2 as SMNVEV (reference sequence). With 2 bases clipped from V and 2 bases from J, the junction kept 13 bases outside the gene matches.

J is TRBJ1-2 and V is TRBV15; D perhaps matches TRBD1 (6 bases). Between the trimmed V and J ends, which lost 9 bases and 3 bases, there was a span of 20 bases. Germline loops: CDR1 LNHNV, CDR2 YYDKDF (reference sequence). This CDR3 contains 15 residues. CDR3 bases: TGTGCCACTAGGGCTGCCAGGGGCACTTACTATGGCTACACCTTC. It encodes CATRAARGTYYGYTF.

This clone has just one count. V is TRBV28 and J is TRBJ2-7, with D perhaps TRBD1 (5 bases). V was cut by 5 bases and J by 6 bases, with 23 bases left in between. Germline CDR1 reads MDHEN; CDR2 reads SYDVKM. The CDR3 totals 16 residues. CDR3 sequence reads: CASSAAPGHRYGEQYV. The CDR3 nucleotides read TGTGCCAGCAGTGCCGCCCCCGGACACAGGTATGGCGAGCAGTACGTC.